Following are 9 T cell receptor beta chains from one sample sequenced in a study of technical replicates of blood from a few donors. Some clones are missing from TCRdb's copy, which holds only in-frame ones; the method was immunoSEQ multiplex PCR. Found here are about 62,000 clones, 80% to 90% of them singletons; the top ten hold roughly 5%. The material sequenced was PBMCs. Receptor source: a human donor in good health. Some clones in this sample may be carry-over from other donors' samples.

This rearrangement joins TRBV2 to TRBJ2-2, with 9 bases that match TRBD2. Trimming removed 7 bases from V and 1 base from J; junction bases left unmatched: 4. This CDR3 has 15 amino acids. Germline CDR1 SNHLY, CDR2 FYNNEI. The CDR3 DNA is TGTGCCAGCACCACAGCGGGGGGGAACACCGGGGAGCTGTTTTTT. The encoded protein is CASTTAGGNTGELFF.

The chain is built from TRBV7-2 and TRBJ1-5; 7 positions match TRBD1. Germline lookup yields CDR1 SGHTA and CDR2 FQGNSA. CDR3 length: 12 residues. Losses at the gene ends were 8 bases for V and 6 bases for J; bases not matched to a gene: 4. CDR3 bases: TGTGCCAGCGTCCCAGGGGGTCAGCCCCAGCATTTT. It specifies CASVPGGQPQHF.

This chain uses TRBV6-5 with TRBJ1-1; D unclear. Germline CDR1 and CDR2: MNHEY and SVGAGI. The CDR3 is 15 residues long. V dropped 2 bases and J dropped 4 bases, with 14 bases sitting between them. The CDR3 nucleotides are TGTGCCAGCAGTTACGCCCTTGGGCCCGGCACTGAAGCTTTCTTT. Amino acids: CASSYALGPGTEAFF.

The rearrangement joins TRBV4-3 to TRBJ2-5, with no clear D. Trimming left V 1 base short and J 2 bases short, with 5 bases between. The CDR3 runs to 13 residues. CDR1 and CDR2 from the germline V gene are LGHNA and YSLEER. CDR3: CASSQGLQETQYF. Written as DNA, the CDR3 is TGCGCCAGCAGCCAAGGACTGCAAGAGACCCAGTACTTC.

V gene TRBV2 combines with J gene TRBJ2-2; 8 positions match TRBD2. The germline V gene encodes CDR1 SNHLY and CDR2 FYNNEI. The CDR3 covers 15 residues. V was pared by 7 bases and J by 4 bases, with 8 bases of the junction left unmatched. Here the CDR3 DNA reads TGTGCCAGCATAAAGGTAGCGGGACTCACCGGGGAGCTGTTTTTT. It translates to CASIKVAGLTGELFF.

This rearrangement joins TRBV15 to TRBJ1-2; no definite D call. This CDR3 is built from 12 residues. CDR1 is LNHNV and CDR2 is YYDKDF in the germline V gene (reference sequence). V was pared by 0 bases and J by 4 bases, with 3 bases between. CDR3 region: CATSRESYGYTF. CDR3 in DNA: TGTGCCACCAGCAGAGAGAGCTATGGCTACACCTTC.

This sequence joins TRBV7-2 and TRBJ1-2; D remains unclear. Germline CDR1 is SGHTA and CDR2 is FQGNSA. The CDR3 is 14 amino acids. Trimming removed 4 bases from V and 0 bases from J, with 9 bases in between. The CDR3 DNA reads as TGTGCCAGCAGCTCCTGGGGAGCTAACTATGGCTACACCTTC. Protein product: CASSSWGANYGYTF.

The rearrangement joins TRBV30 to TRBJ2-5, with D tentatively TRBD2 (5 bases). V was trimmed by 1 base and J by 5 bases, leaving 14 bases between them. Germline-derived CDR1 and CDR2 are GTSNPN and SVGIG (reference sequence). The CDR3 has 14 residues. CDR3: CAWSGGLLIETQYF. The CDR3 region has the DNA TGTGCCTGGAGTGGAGGGTTACTAATTGAGACCCAGTACTTC. The variable domain in full, completed from reference TRBV30 and TRBJ2-5, reads SQTIHQWPATLVQPVGSPLSLECTVEGTSNPNLYWYRQAAGRGLQLLFYSVGIGQISSEVPQNLSASRPQDRQFILSSKKLLLSDSGFYLCAWSGGLLIETQYFGPGTRLLVL.

V gene TRBV9 combines with J gene TRBJ1-1; 7 bases agree with TRBD1. The CDR3 has 15 residues. V gave up 2 bases and J gave up 0 bases; unmatched junction bases: 4. Per the germline V gene, CDR1 is SGDLS and CDR2 is YYNGEE. The CDR3 loop reads CASSVRDSMNTEAFF. The CDR3 DNA sequence: TGTGCCAGCAGCGTCCGGGACAGCATGAACACTGAAGCTTTCTTT.